This T cell receptor beta chain was recovered during a study of blood T cell repertoires in COVID-19. On the study more broadly: PBMCs, B-cell-depleted T cells, or T cells were the source of the cDNA or gDNA that made up the material.

The method was immunoSEQ multiplex PCR; TCRdb's version includes in-frame clones alone and lacks a portion of them. The sample records around 300,000 clones, 88% being singletons. Germline loops: CDR1 GTSNPN, CDR2 SVGIG (reference sequence). The CDR3 consists of 13 residues. This study enrolled people aged 18 to 89 from approximately 25 US geographic areas. Cohort allocation depended upon clinical history that participants reported. The sample comprised PBMCs or T cells enriched from blood (not recorded which). V and J are TRBV30 and TRBJ1-4, with TRBD1 matching over 8 bases. The sequence derives from a woman aged 45 to 65 who had recovered from COVID-19. The CDR3 DNA sequence: TGTGGAGCTGACAGGGGTCCGGATGAAAAACTGTTTTTT. Its protein is CGADRGPDEKLFF.